The rows below give T cell receptor beta chains drawn from one sample of a study of T cells expressing NK-cell markers. Each CDR3 protein gets one entry in TCRdb, which reprocessed the 5' RACE reads and gives no DNA. This repertoire includes some 460,000 distinct CDR3 sequences. Sequencing input: blood T cells: a sorted CD56 or NKG2C T cell subset, CD4+ or CD8+ T cells, or bulk PBMC T cells (not recorded which). The receptors stem from a woman aged 50 to 60 in good health. Both conserved end residues are part of each CDR3.

>TRBJ2-3|TRBV5-5
CASSSGQGGVLDTQYF
>TRBJ2-7|TRBV6-5
CASRDRAVGEQYF
>TRBJ2-5|TRBV20-1
CSARPLGRAAGETQYF
>TRBJ2-5|TRBV10-1
CASGDRGQETQYF
>TRBJ1-1|TRBV6-1
CASSERDRMAFF
>TRBJ2-6|TRBV6-2/TRBV6-3
CASSYPTGTGSSGANVLTF
>TRBJ2-4|TRBV27
CASSSDRLAKNIQYF
>TRBJ2-2|TRBV7-9
CASSPVVRDRVPGELFF
>TRBJ2-7|TRBV19
CASSILLPAGGIYEQYF
>TRBJ2-1|TRBV7-2
CASSARGGLYNEQFF
>TRBJ1-1|TRBV4-2
CASSPDNTEAFF
>TRBJ2-3|TRBV29-1
CSVDRGKIGAAGVSDTQYF
>TRBJ1-2|TRBV10-3
CAISESIRSFGYTF
>TRBJ1-4|TRBV6-2/TRBV6-3
CASSYSRPAHEKLFF
>TRBJ2-7|TRBV5-1
CASSLVTSGTNSYEQYF
>TRBJ1-2|TRBV7-9
CASSPDSNYGYTF
>TRBJ2-3|TRBV6-2/TRBV6-3
CASSPGGNTDTQYF
>TRBJ2-1|TRBV6-1
CASGRDQPRFF
>TRBJ2-1|TRBV7-2
CASSLVGGRTASRHNEQFF
>TRBJ1-5|TRBV20-1
CSARTEVSNQPQHF
>TRBJ2-5|TRBV12-3/TRBV12-4
CASSPRRRDVETQYF
>TRBJ2-2|TRBV5-1
CASSLVGGVTGELFF
>TRBJ1-4|TRBV9
CASSVAGGGGDEKLFF
>TRBJ2-1|TRBV19
CASSRSLAGGFDEQFF
>TRBJ2-5|TRBV20-1
CSARDVRTWEETQYF
>TRBJ2-5|TRBV5-1
CASSLARSPKMGTQYF
>TRBJ1-1|TRBV9
CASSRDATGTEAFF